This T cell receptor beta chain was identified during a study of cytomegalovirus exposure and HLA in healthy donors. Points on this clone: What it binds is unknown.

Whole-study findings and limits: Most subjects' HLA-A and HLA-B alleles were reportedly predicted from TCR beta sequences.

Both 60 Vbeta primers and 13 Jbeta primers went into the PCR. Original processing notes: Roughly 11 million of the approximately 80 million unique TCR beta chains counted in a later analysis were shared. Repertoires were generated with immunoSEQ multiplex PCR, while TCRdb's copy carries only in-frame clones and drops some. The V and J calls and clone size come from that table; D and trimming were worked out from the DNA. The sample comprises approximately 110,000 clones, about 81% of which are singletons, and roughly 0.99% rests with the top ten. The CDR3 is 15 residues long. Trimming took 0 bases from V and 3 from J, leaving 12 bases between them. Germline loops: CDR1 SGDLS, CDR2 YYNGEE. Donors consisted of healthy bone marrow donors.

Sequencing was carried out using PBMCs. This receptor was identified in a young woman in good health and CMV-seronegative. The chain carries TRBV9 and TRBJ1-1, with D perhaps matching TRBD1 (5 bases). The CDR3 DNA reads as TGTGCCAGCAGCGTAGGGATGCAGGGTTACACTGAAGCTTTCTTT. This gives the protein CASSVGMQGYTEAFF.